These 31 T cell receptor beta chains were sequenced from one sample in a study of CD8 T cells in Susac syndrome. RNA in amounts of 0.5 to 1 ug was reverse transcribed with random hexamers. TCRdb re-analysed the immunoSEQ multiplex PCR reads in MiXCR, keeping a single row per CDR3 protein. The repertoire holds about 200,000 distinct CDR3 sequences, with 90% to 95% as singletons. Source material: CD4+ T cells from PBMCs. The source of these receptors is a human donor with multiple sclerosis.

This sequence joins TRBV12-3 or TRBV12-4 and TRBJ1-1; maybe TRBD1 (6 bases). This CDR3 has 15 residues. Trimming took off 8 bases at V and 1 base at J, with 17 bases between the two ends. CDR3 nucleotide sequence: TGTGCCAGCCACCAGGGGAGGAGGGGGAACACTGAAGCTTTCTTT. Its translation is CASHQGRRGNTEAFF.

The gene calls are TRBV20-1 and TRBJ2-7; D gene uncertain. The CDR3 has 13 residues. V dropped 1 base and J dropped 3 bases, with 10 bases sitting between them. Germline assignment: CDR1 DFQATT and CDR2 SNEGSKA (reference sequence). The CDR3 region has the DNA TGCAGTGCTAGAGTTGGACCAGACTACGAGCAGTACTTC. Residues: CSARVGPDYEQYF.

The chain links TRBV6-5 to TRBJ2-1; D possibly corresponds to TRBD2 (5 bases). This CDR3 spans 14 amino acids. V shed 2 bases and J shed 8 bases, with 13 bases lying between them. CDR1 and CDR2 from the germline V gene are MNHEY and SVGAGI. DNA for the CDR3: TGTGCCAGCAGTTACAGGGCGGCGAGGGATGAGCAGTTCTTC. It is translated as CASSYRAARDEQFF.

The rearrangement uses TRBV30 and TRBJ1-3, with D maybe TRBD1 (6 bases). Germline values: CDR1 GTSNPN, CDR2 SVGIG (reference sequence). Trimming took 4 bases from V and 0 from J, leaving 13 bases between them. The CDR3 has 15 residues. The CDR3 region has the DNA TGTGCCTGGACGGGACAAGGATTCTCTGGAAACACCATATATTTT. As protein: CAWTGQGFSGNTIYF.

The chain employs TRBV3-1 and TRBJ2-7; the match to TRBD1 covers 8 bases. Germline CDR1 is LGHDT and CDR2 is YNNKEL (reference sequence). The junction had 5 bases not matched to a gene; V was cut back by 4 bases and J by 3 bases. The CDR3 is 14 residues long. CDR3 in DNA: TGTGCCAGCAGCCCCGGGACAGGAAACTACGAGCAGTACTTC. This sequence encodes CASSPGTGNYEQYF.

This chain links TRBV30 with TRBJ1-1; no clear D. The length of the CDR3 is 13 residues. V dropped 2 bases and J dropped 4 bases, with 11 bases sitting between them. Germline CDR1 is GTSNPN and CDR2 is SVGIG (reference sequence). CDR3 sequence reads: CAWSRQSTTEAFF. CDR3 nucleotide sequence: TGTGCCTGGAGTCGGCAGTCCACCACTGAAGCTTTCTTT.

The rearrangement joins TRBV5-4 to TRBJ2-5; D not resolved. CDR3 size: 13 residues. Germline assignment: CDR1 SGHNT and CDR2 YYREEE (reference sequence). The V gene lost 2 bases and the J gene lost 5 bases, with 10 bases spanning the gap. The CDR3 nucleotides read TGTGCCAGCAGCTTTAGGGCTGACGAGACCCAGTACTTC. Protein sequence: CASSFRADETQYF.

CDR3 in DNA: TGTGCCACCAGCAGAGAGTATCGCACTGAAGCTTTCTTT. Translation gives CATSREYRTEAFF. J is TRBJ1-1 and V is TRBV15; D gene ambiguous. The V end lost 0 bases, the J end lost 4 bases, and 6 bases lay between the germline ends. This CDR3 is built from 13 residues. The germline CDR1 and CDR2 sequences are LNHNV and YYDKDF (reference sequence). The full variable domain, with the rest looked up from reference TRBV15 and TRBJ1-1, is DAMVIQNPRYQVTQFGKPVTLSCSQTLNHNVMYWYQQKSSQAPKLLFHYYDKDFNNEADTPDNFQSRRPNTSFCFLDIRSPGLGDTAMYLCATSREYRTEAFFGQGTRLTVV.

V gene TRBV30 combines with J gene TRBJ2-7; 14 bases match TRBD2. Per germline, CDR1 GTSNPN and CDR2 SVGIG (reference sequence). J lost 3 bases, V lost 7 bases, and 11 bases had no gene match. CDR3 length: 16 amino acids. The CDR3 nucleotides are TGTGCCTTAAGCACCGGACTAGCGGGGGGATTCTACGAGCAGTACTTC. Encoded protein: CALSTGLAGGFYEQYF.

The rearrangement links TRBV20-1 to TRBJ2-7; a weak D match, TRBD2 (6 bases). With 5 bases removed from V and 6 bases from J, the gap between germline ends came to 20 bases. Per germline, CDR1 DFQATT and CDR2 SNEGSKA (reference sequence). CDR3 size: 14 residues. The CDR3 DNA follows: TGCAGTGCTCCCTATCCCCGACTAGTGGGCGAGCAGTACTTC. This gives the protein CSAPYPRLVGEQYF.

The CDR3 nucleotides read TGCGCCAGCAGGGTCGGGATACGTAATGAAGCTTTCTTT. Its translation is CASRVGIRNEAFF. The chain recombines TRBV5-1 with TRBJ1-1; no definite D call. The CDR3 is 13 amino acids. CDR1 is SGHRS, CDR2 YFSETQ, per germline. The germline V and J ends were trimmed by 5 bases and 7 bases, with 15 bases remaining between them.

The rearrangement links TRBV6-5 to TRBJ2-1; a possible D gene is TRBD1 (6 bases). V was cut by 2 bases and J by 4 bases, with 12 bases left in between. CDR1 and CDR2 from the germline V gene are MNHEY and SVGAGI. CDR3 length: 15 residues. For the CDR3, the DNA is TGTGCCAGCAGTTACAGGAGACAGGCGTACAATGAGCAGTTCTTC. It encodes CASSYRRQAYNEQFF.

The chain combines TRBV9 with TRBJ2-3; D is unclear. Germline values: CDR1 SGDLS, CDR2 YYNGEE. The CDR3 consists of 16 residues. Trimming pared 2 bases from V and 0 bases from J, leaving 13 bases between. The CDR3 here is CASSVEAAVSTDTQYF. Here the CDR3 DNA reads TGTGCCAGCAGCGTTGAGGCGGCGGTAAGCACAGATACGCAGTATTTT.

V is TRBV3-1 and J is TRBJ2-1, with D unresolved. This CDR3 is built from 15 residues. Germline loops: CDR1 LGHDT, CDR2 YNNKEL (reference sequence). V lost 2 bases to trimming and J lost 3 bases, with 11 bases between them. In nucleotides, the CDR3 is TGTGCCAGCAGCCAAACGGTAGGCAGCTACAATGAGCAGTTCTTC. Protein sequence: CASSQTVGSYNEQFF.

This chain links TRBV4-1 with TRBJ1-6; 11 bases match TRBD1. The V gene's germline CDR1 is MGHRA and CDR2 YSYEKL. After removal of 4 bases from V and 9 bases from J, the junction contained 8 bases not matched to a gene. CDR3 length equals 16 residues. Here the CDR3 DNA reads TGCGCCAGCAGCCGCGGGACAGGGGGAGTTCGTTCACCCCTCCACTTT. It codes for CASSRGTGGVRSPLHF.

This chain connects TRBV6-5 to TRBJ1-5; D is uncertain. The V and J ends lost 2 bases and 1 base respectively, with 9 bases between them. This CDR3 contains 15 residues. CDR1 MNHEY and CDR2 SVGAGI come from the germline V gene. CDR3 nucleotides: TGTGCCAGCAGTTACGGGAGCAGCAGCAATCAGCCCCAGCATTTT. Encoded protein: CASSYGSSSNQPQHF.

The rearrangement uses TRBV3-1 and TRBJ1-5; D perhaps matches TRBD1 (6 bases). Trimming left V 0 bases short and J 7 bases short, with 10 bases between. The CDR3 consists of 14 residues. The germline gives CDR1 LGHDT, CDR2 YNNKEL (reference sequence). CDR3 bases: TGTGCCAGCAGCCAAGATCTAGGGGGGCAGCCCCAGCATTTT. This codes for CASSQDLGGQPQHF.

The chain carries TRBV2 and TRBJ2-3, with a possible D match to TRBD2 (5 bases). This CDR3 has 12 residues. Trimming stripped 6 bases from V and 10 bases from J, with 14 bases between. Germline lookup yields CDR1 SNHLY and CDR2 FYNNEI. This CDR3 reads CASSEYSEAQYF. In nucleotides, the CDR3 is TGTGCCAGCAGCGAGTATAGCGAAGCGCAGTATTTT.

The table lists this clonotype with a count of one. The rearrangement joins TRBV30 to TRBJ1-5; tentatively, D is TRBD1 (5 bases). Looked up from germline, CDR1 is GTSNPN and CDR2 is SVGIG (reference sequence). Trimming removed 1 base at V and 4 bases at J, with 11 bases between. The CDR3 is made up of 14 amino acids. The CDR3 region is CAWSAHGGNQPQHF. CDR3 coding DNA: TGTGCCTGGAGTGCACATGGGGGAAATCAGCCCCAGCATTTT.

This chain links TRBV18 with TRBJ2-5, with D unclear. This CDR3 comprises 12 residues. Germline V CDR1 and CDR2: KGHSH, LQKENI. The V gene lost 3 bases and the J gene lost 3 bases, with 5 bases spanning the gap. This CDR3 reads CASSPNEETQYF. DNA for the CDR3: TGTGCCAGCTCACCTAACGAAGAGACCCAGTACTTC.

The rearrangement uses TRBV25-1 and TRBJ1-1, with a possible D match to TRBD1 (6 bases). CDR1 is MGHDK, CDR2 SYGVNS, per germline. Trimming removed 2 bases from V and 4 bases from J, with 11 bases in between. The CDR3 length is 14 residues. CDR3 bases: TGTGCCAGCAGTGAACCAACAGGGAGCACTGAAGCTTTCTTT. Translating it yields CASSEPTGSTEAFF.

The chain recombines TRBV5-1 with TRBJ1-2, with 8 positions matching TRBD1. Germline CDR1 SGHRS, CDR2 YFSETQ. The CDR3 has 13 residues. J was trimmed by 6 bases and V by 4 bases; bases with no gene match: 5. CDR3 region: CASSLDRADGYTF. In nucleotides, the CDR3 is TGCGCCAGCAGCCTGGACAGGGCGGATGGCTACACCTTC.

The chain is built from TRBV10-3 and TRBJ2-1; D is unresolved. There are 13 residues in the CDR3. CDR1 is ENHRY, CDR2 SYGVKD, per germline. V was pared by 4 bases and J by 7 bases, with 11 bases between. The CDR3 DNA reads as TGTGCCATCAGTGGGGCCCCTATGAATGAGCAGTTCTTC. It translates to CAISGAPMNEQFF.

The chain has TRBV29-1 and TRBJ1-2; D is undetermined. Per the germline V gene, CDR1 is SQVTM and CDR2 is ANQGSEA. V lost 4 bases and J lost 0, with 9 bases in between. The length of the CDR3 is 13 residues. CDR3 amino acids: CSVVEGANYGYTF. The CDR3 nucleotides are TGCAGCGTTGTTGAGGGTGCTAACTATGGCTACACCTTC.

This chain links TRBV7-2 with TRBJ2-5; D is uncertain. V was trimmed by 1 base and J by 5 bases, leaving 8 bases between them. Germline loops: CDR1 SGHTA, CDR2 FQGNSA. The length of the CDR3 is 13 residues. Here the CDR3 DNA reads TGTGCCAGCAGCTTAGGCCTCCCGGAGACCCAGTACTTC. The encoded protein is CASSLGLPETQYF.

The V and J genes are TRBV12-3 or TRBV12-4 and TRBJ1-5; D is perhaps TRBD1 (5 bases). V gave up 6 bases and J gave up 7 bases, with 22 bases separating them. This CDR3 has 16 residues. This CDR3 reads CASSLGAGQRQQPQHF. Written as DNA, the CDR3 is TGTGCCAGCAGCCTTGGGGCAGGGCAACGTCAGCAGCCCCAGCATTTT.

The chain links TRBV18 to TRBJ1-5; the D is unclear. V dropped 6 bases and J dropped 3 bases, with 15 bases sitting between them. Germline CDR1 is KGHSH and CDR2 is LQKENI. CDR3 size: 15 residues. The chain's CDR3 is CASSQIMGDNQPQHF. In DNA form, the CDR3 reads TGTGCCAGCTCCCAGATTATGGGAGACAATCAGCCCCAGCATTTT.

This clonotype has only one observation. The chain links TRBV6-1 to TRBJ2-1, with TRBD1 identical over 7 bases. V gave up 6 bases and J gave up 7 bases; unmatched junction bases: 18. This CDR3 contains 17 residues. Germline V gene data show CDR1 as MNHNS and CDR2 as SASEGT. The CDR3 nucleotides read TGTGCCAGCAGCACACCGAACAGGGGCCGCCCCCCGAATGAGCAGTTCTTC. Translating gives CASSTPNRGRPPNEQFF.

The V gene is TRBV3-1, the J gene TRBJ1-2, with TRBD1 identical over 11 bases. Per germline, CDR1 LGHDT and CDR2 YNNKEL (reference sequence). V was clipped by 1 base and J by 4 bases; unmatched bases: 2. This CDR3 contains 15 residues. The CDR3, as DNA: TGTGCCAGCAGCCAAGGGACAGGGGGCATCTATGGCTACACCTTC. This encodes CASSQGTGGIYGYTF.

The chain recombines TRBV15 with TRBJ2-1; D might be TRBD2 (5 bases). The CDR3 is 12 amino acids. CDR1 is LNHNV, CDR2 YYDKDF, per germline (reference sequence). Trimming shortened V by 4 bases and J by 8 bases, and 9 bases separated the two germline ends. The CDR3, as DNA: TGTGCCACCAGCAAACTAGATCATGAGCAGTTCTTC. Translating gives CATSKLDHEQFF.

J is TRBJ2-5 and V is TRBV29-1; D possibly matches TRBD1 or TRBD2 (5 bases each). The length of the CDR3 is 13 residues. Germline values: CDR1 SQVTM, CDR2 ANQGSEA. The V end lost 3 bases, the J end lost 5 bases, and 13 bases lay between the germline ends. The CDR3 DNA follows: TGCAGCGTTGAGAGGGGCCGACAGGAGACCCAGTACTTC. It specifies CSVERGRQETQYF.